This T cell receptor (beta chain) emerged from a study of control samples from healthy donors and cancer patients (dated by TCRdb to the early 2020s). The receptor library was made with the immunoSEQ multiplex PCR assay. Imported from immuneACCESS, the table was reduced by TCRdb to in-frame sequences with V and J called. These copies leave out some clones; in studies compared against another copy, an unresolved V gene accounts for under half, and the cause of the remainder is not known. The sample table shows approximately 230,000 clones, and about 80% are seen once. Jointly, the top ten make up 10% to 15% of the sample. The junction carries 15 bases between V and J, which are trimmed by 4 bases and 8 bases respectively. The CDR3, cysteine through phenylalanine, is 14 amino acids long. Only the CDR3 portion is preserved as DNA: 42 bases, with reading frame beginning at the first base. CDR1 and CDR2 were assigned from the germline V gene as SGHRS and YFSETQ.

A note on this clone: This receptor's antigen is unknown. No much larger clone is present one base from it, and per-base qualities are unavailable.

The sample was PBMCs. The V and J segments used are TRBV5-1 and TRBJ1-4; possibly the D gene is TRBD1, per 5 matching bases. This TCR was sampled from a woman aged 55-69 years with lung cancer. The DNA reads as follows: TGCGCCAGCAGCAGGGACGGGGGGAGCGAAAAACTGTTTTTT. It codes for CASSRDGGSEKLFF.